This T cell receptor (beta chain) was documented in a study of blood T cell repertoires in COVID-19. Authors' analysis steps: How many nucleated cells were present was estimated from reference gene primer amplification. Clones were sequenced by immunoSEQ multiplex PCR, and TCRdb holds only the in-frame ones, with some missing. That table is the source of V, J and clone size, and D and trimming were worked out from the DNA. The top ten hold roughly 3.6% of the sample, which has 85,000 to 110,000 clones, 89% seen once. This CDR3 is 16 amino acids long. The germline gives CDR1 KGHSH, CDR2 LQKENI. The junction had 7 bases not matched to a gene; V was cut back by 3 bases and J by 2 bases.

Sequenced sample: peripheral blood. The V and J genes are TRBV18 and TRBJ2-3; TRBD2 agrees at 8 bases. The sequence was collected from a woman aged 60-75 years with acute or convalescent COVID-19. The CDR3 region has the DNA TGTGCCAGCTCACCTTATACTAGCGGCTACACAGATACGCAGTATTTT. Translation: CASSPYTSGYTDTQYF. Full variable domain (outside the CDR3, taken from reference TRBV18 and TRBJ2-3): NAGVMQNPRHLVRRRGQEARLRCSPMKGHSHVYWYRQLPEEGLKFMVYLQKENIIDESGMPKERFSAEFPKEGPSILRIQQVVRGDSAAYFCASSPYTSGYTDTQYFGPGTRLTVL.